This T cell receptor beta chain stems from a study of regulatory T cells in long-lasting Graves disease. General study points: New patients shared more than 750 public clonotypes, fewer than the roughly 2,600 shared by persistent patients. Analysis covered peripheral blood alone, not thyroid tissue. With persistent disease, TRBV28, TRBJ1-2 and TRBJ2-5 were the favored segments.

Time point indicated: newly diagnosed GD, antithyroid drugs for less than 3 months. RNA isolated from PBMCs was used to make the TCR library. There are 12 residues in the CDR3. V was clipped by 7 bases and J by 0 bases, with 6 bases between them. Germline CDR1 and CDR2: SQVTM and ANQGSEA. This clonotype was seen more than once but under ten times. Its antigen is still unknown. For TCR beta, libraries came from iRepertoire HTBI primers and Arm-PCR of CDR3 regions. TCRdb called the multiplex PCR reads again in MiXCR, with one record for every CDR3 protein. Here the sample spans 450,000 to 700,000 distinct CDR3 sequences, about 13% being singletons. The sample also formed part of further work on T cells in Graves' hyperthyroidism and ophthalmopathy. That source notes: The HTBI set primed first-round TCR CDR3 RT-PCR.

This TCR derives from a man aged 25-45 years with Graves disease. V gene TRBV29-1 combines with J gene TRBJ1-4; no reliable D call. The specimen comprised peripheral blood mononuclear cells (PBMCs), sampled at new diagnosis, from a patient treated with antithyroid drugs. The CDR3 DNA is TGCAGCGCCATTGCAACTAATGAAAAACTGTTTTTT. Its translation is CSAIATNEKLFF. The complete variable domain, with remaining parts taken from reference TRBV29-1 and TRBJ1-4, reads SAVISQKPSRDICQRGTSLTIQCQVDSQVTMMFWYRQQPGQSLTLIATANQGSEATYESGFVIDKFPISRPNLTFSTLTVSNMSPEDSSIYLCSAIATNEKLFFGSGTQLSVL.